This T cell receptor (beta chain) was obtained from a study of CD8+CD57+ T cells in acquired aplastic anemia. About the study: Average DNA yield from sorted CD4+ and CD8+ cells was about 3 ug.

At least ten counts were recorded for this clonotype. What it binds is not known. General study findings and limits: Controls did not differ significantly from patients in CD8+ Simpson's diversity.

TCR beta VDJ and CDR3 profiling used genomic DNA as template. TCRdb re-analysed the reads in MiXCR, keeping a single row per CDR3 protein. The sample records roughly 130,000 distinct CDR3 sequences, 48% being singletons. The CDR3 length is 14 residues. V trimming: 2 bases; J trimming: 7 bases; junction bases outside the gene matches: 2. Germline V CDR1 and CDR2: SGHNT, YYREEE (reference sequence). The chain carries TRBV5-4 and TRBJ1-6, with TRBD1 identical over 8 bases. Sequencing used sorted CD4+, CD8+, or CD8+CD57+ T cells (not recorded which) from PBMCs. The clonotype was recovered from a human donor in good health, serving as a control. As DNA, the CDR3 is TGTGCCAGCAGCTTTCGGACAGGGAATTCACCCCTCCACTTT. Translating it yields CASSFRTGNSPLHF.